The T cell receptor (beta chain) described here comes from a study of blood T cell repertoires in COVID-19. Turning to the study itself: Samples came from the United States, Italy and Spain, spanning acute and convalescent COVID-19.

Followed over time, Seattle patients had been enrolled while infection was active. V lost 4 bases, J lost 7 bases, and 20 bases lay in between. CDR1 and CDR2 (germline): SGHNT, YYREEE (reference sequence). This CDR3 spans 16 amino acids. The assay was immunoSEQ multiplex PCR, and TCRdb's table has in-frame clones only and misses some. The table shows approximately 90,000 clones, with around 86% occurring only once. This chain links TRBV5-4 with TRBJ2-2; D possibly corresponds to TRBD2 (6 bases). Source material: peripheral blood. The receptor was isolated from a man in his sixties with COVID-19, enrolled during active disease. CDR3 bases: TGTGCCAGCAGCCCGCGGACAATAGGGCGGGGCGGGGAGCTGTTTTTT. Protein: CASSPRTIGRGGELFF.